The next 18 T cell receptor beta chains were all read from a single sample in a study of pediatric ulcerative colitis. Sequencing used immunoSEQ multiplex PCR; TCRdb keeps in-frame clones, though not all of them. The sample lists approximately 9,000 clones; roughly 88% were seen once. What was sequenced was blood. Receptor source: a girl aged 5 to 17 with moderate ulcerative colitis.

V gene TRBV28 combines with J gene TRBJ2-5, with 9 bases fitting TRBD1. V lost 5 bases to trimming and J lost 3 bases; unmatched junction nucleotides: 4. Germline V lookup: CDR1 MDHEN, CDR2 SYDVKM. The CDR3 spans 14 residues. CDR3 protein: CASSPRDREETQYF. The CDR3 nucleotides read TGTGCCAGCAGTCCCCGGGACAGGGAAGAGACCCAGTACTTC.

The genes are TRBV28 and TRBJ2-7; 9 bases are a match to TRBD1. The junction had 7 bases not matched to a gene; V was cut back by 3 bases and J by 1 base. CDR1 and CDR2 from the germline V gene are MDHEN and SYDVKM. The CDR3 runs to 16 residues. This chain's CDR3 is CASSFWQQGASYEQYF. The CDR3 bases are TGTGCCAGCAGTTTTTGGCAACAGGGGGCTTCCTACGAGCAGTACTTC. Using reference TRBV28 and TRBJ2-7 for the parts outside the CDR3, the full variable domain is DVKVTQSSRYLVKRTGEKVFLECVQDMDHENMFWYRQDPGLGLRLIYFSYDVKMKEKGDIPEGYSVSREKKERFSLILESASTNQTSMYLCASSFWQQGASYEQYFGPGTRLTVT.

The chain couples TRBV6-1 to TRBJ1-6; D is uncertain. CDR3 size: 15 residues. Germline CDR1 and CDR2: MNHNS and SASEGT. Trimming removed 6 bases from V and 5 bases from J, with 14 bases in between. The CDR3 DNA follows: TGTGCCAGCAGGTACCAATCGTCCGATAATTCACCCCTCCACTTT. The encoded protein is CASRYQSSDNSPLHF.

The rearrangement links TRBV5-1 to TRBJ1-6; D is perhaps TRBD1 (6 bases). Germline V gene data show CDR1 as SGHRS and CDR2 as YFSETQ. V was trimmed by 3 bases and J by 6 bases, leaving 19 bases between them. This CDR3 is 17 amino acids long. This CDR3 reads CASSSLGQDSPNSPLHF. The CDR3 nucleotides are TGCGCCAGCAGCTCATTGGGCCAGGACAGCCCTAATTCACCCCTCCACTTT.

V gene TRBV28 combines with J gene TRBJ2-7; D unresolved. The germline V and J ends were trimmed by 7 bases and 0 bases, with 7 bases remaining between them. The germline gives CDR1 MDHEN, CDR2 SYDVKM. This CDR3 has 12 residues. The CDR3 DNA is TGTGCCAGCATGAGTAGCTCCTACGAGCAGTACTTC. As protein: CASMSSSYEQYF.

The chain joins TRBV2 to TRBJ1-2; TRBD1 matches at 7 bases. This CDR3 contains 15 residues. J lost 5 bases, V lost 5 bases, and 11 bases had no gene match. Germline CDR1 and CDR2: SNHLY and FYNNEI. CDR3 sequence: CASSSTGTDFYGYTF. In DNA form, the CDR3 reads TGTGCCAGCAGTTCTACCGGGACAGACTTTTATGGCTACACCTTC. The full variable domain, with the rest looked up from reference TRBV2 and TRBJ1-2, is EPEVTQTPSHQVTQMGQEVILRCVPISNHLYFYWYRQILGQKVEFLVSFYNNEISEKSEIFDDQFSVERPDGSNFTLKIRSTKLEDSAMYFCASSSTGTDFYGYTFGSGTRLTVV.

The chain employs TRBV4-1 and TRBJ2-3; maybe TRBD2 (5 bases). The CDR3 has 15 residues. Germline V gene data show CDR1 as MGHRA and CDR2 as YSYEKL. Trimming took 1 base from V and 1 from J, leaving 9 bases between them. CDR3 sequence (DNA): TGCGCCAGCAGCCAAGGAGGGCCGGGCACAGATACGCAGTATTTT. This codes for CASSQGGPGTDTQYF.

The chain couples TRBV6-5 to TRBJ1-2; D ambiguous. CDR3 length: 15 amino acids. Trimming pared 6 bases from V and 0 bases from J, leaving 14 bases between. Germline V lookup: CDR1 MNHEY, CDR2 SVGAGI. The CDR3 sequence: CASSPGWITNYGYTF. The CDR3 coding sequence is TGTGCCAGCAGCCCCGGGTGGATTACTAACTATGGCTACACCTTC.

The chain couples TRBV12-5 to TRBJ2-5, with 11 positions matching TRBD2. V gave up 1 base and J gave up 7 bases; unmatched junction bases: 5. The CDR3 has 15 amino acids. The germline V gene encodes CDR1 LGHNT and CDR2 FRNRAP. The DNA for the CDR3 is TGTGCTAGTGGTTTGGCCGGGACTAGCGGACTGACCCAGTACTTC. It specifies CASGLAGTSGLTQYF.

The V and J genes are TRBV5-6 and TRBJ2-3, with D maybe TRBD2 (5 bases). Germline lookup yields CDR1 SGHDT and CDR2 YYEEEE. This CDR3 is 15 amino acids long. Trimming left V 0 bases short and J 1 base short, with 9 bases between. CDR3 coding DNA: TGTGCCAGCAGCTTGGATCCGGAGGGCACAGATACGCAGTATTTT. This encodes CASSLDPEGTDTQYF. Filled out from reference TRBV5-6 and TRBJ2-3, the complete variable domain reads DAGVTQSPTHLIKTRGQQVTLRCSPKSGHDTVSWYQQALGQGPQFIFQYYEEEERQRGNFPDRFSGHQFPNYSSELNVNALLLGDSALYLCASSLDPEGTDTQYFGPGTRLTVL.

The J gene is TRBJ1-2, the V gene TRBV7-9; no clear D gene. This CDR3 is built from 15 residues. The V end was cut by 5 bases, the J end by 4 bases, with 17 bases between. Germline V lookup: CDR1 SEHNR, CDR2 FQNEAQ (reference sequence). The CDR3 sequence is CASSAGAAKTYGYTF. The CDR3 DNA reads TGTGCCAGCAGCGCGGGAGCTGCAAAAACCTATGGCTACACCTTC. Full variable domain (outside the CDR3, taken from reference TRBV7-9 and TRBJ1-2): DTGVSQNPRHKITKRGQNVTFRCDPISEHNRLYWYRQTLGQGPEFLTYFQNEAQLEKSRLLSDRFSAERPKGSFSTLEIQRTEQGDSAMYLCASSAGAAKTYGYTFGSGTRLTVV.

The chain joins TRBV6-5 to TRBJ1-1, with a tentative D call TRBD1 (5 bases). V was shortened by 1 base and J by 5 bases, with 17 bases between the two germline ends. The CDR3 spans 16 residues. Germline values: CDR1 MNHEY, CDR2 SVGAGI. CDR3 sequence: CASSYWGGERGTEAFF. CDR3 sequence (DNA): TGTGCCAGCAGTTACTGGGGCGGGGAACGGGGGACTGAAGCTTTCTTT.

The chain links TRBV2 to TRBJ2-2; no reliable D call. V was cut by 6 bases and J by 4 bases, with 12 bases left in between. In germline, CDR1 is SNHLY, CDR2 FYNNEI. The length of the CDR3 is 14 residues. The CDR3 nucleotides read TGTGCCAGCAGCGTCGCTACGGGCACCGGGGAGCTGTTTTTT. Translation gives CASSVATGTGELFF.

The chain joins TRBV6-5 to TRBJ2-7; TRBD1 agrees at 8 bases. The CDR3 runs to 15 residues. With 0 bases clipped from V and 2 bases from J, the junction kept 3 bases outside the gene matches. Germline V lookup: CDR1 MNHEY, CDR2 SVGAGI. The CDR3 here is CASSYSGTGTYEQYF. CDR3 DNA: TGTGCCAGCAGTTACTCCGGGACAGGTACCTACGAGCAGTACTTC.

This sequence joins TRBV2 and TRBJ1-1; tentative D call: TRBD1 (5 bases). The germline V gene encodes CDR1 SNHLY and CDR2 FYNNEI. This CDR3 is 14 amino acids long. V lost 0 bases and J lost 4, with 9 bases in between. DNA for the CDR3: TGTGCCAGCAGTGAAGCCAGGGTGGGCACTGAAGCTTTCTTT. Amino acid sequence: CASSEARVGTEAFF. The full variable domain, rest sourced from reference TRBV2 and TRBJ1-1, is EPEVTQTPSHQVTQMGQEVILRCVPISNHLYFYWYRQILGQKVEFLVSFYNNEISEKSEIFDDQFSVERPDGSNFTLKIRSTKLEDSAMYFCASSEARVGTEAFFGQGTRLTVV.

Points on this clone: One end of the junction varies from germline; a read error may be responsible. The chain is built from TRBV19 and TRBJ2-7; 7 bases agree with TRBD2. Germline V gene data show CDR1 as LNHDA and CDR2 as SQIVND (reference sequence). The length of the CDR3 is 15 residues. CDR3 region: CASRIGGGSSYEQYF. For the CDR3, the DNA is TGTGCCAGTAGGATAGGTGGCGGGAGCTCCTACGAGCAGTACTTC. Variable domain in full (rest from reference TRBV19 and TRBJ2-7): DGGITQSPKYLFRKEGQNVTLSCEQNLNHDAMYWYRQDPGQGLRLIYYSQIVNDFQKGDIAEGYSVSREKKESFPLTVTSAQKNPTAFYLCASRIGGGSSYEQYFGPGTRLTVT.

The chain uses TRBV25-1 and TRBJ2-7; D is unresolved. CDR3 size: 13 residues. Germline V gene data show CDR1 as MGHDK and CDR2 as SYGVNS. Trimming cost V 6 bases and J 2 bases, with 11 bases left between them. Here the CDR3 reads CASRTETTYEQYF. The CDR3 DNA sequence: TGTGCCAGCAGAACCGAGACAACCTACGAGCAGTACTTC.

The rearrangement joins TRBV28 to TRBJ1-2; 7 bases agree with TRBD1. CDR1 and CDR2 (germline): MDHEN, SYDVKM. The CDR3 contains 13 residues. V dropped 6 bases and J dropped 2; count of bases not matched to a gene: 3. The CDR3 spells CASSSGQNYGYTF. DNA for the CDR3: TGTGCCAGCAGCTCGGGACAGAACTATGGCTACACCTTC.